These 23 T cell receptor beta chains share one sample of origin, sequenced in a study of T-cell reconstitution after alpha-beta-depleted transplantation in children. The TCRbeta library incorporated unique molecular identifiers. TCRdb re-called the PCR reads with MiXCR, one entry per CDR3 protein. The data show approximately 300,000 distinct CDR3 sequences, around a tenth seen once. This sample comprised peripheral blood, obtained 180 days after TCRalphabeta/CD19-depleted stem cell transplant. These receptors all come from a male patient between 2 and 15 years old who had a stem cell transplant for chronic granulomatous disease, so the T cells may come from the graft donor.

On this clonotype: A much larger clone differs from this one at a single base, so this may be a read error. J is TRBJ1-2 and V is TRBV12-3 or TRBV12-4; D may be TRBD1 (6 bases). This CDR3 contains 13 residues. CDR3 protein: CASSLPGGYGDTF. The CDR3 DNA reads TGTGCCAGCAGTTTGCCGGGGGGCTATGGCGACACCTTC.

The CDR3 DNA follows: TGTGCCAGCAGCTTAATGTATAGCAATCAGCCCCAGCATTTT. Its protein product is CASSLMYSNQPQHF. This chain links TRBV5-6 with TRBJ1-5; D remains unclear. V was shortened by 2 bases and J by 0 bases, with 6 bases between the two germline ends. The germline V gene has CDR1 SGHDT and CDR2 YYEEEE. CDR3 length: 14 residues.

In its sample, this clonotype was seen many times. This chain joins TRBV15 and TRBJ2-7; 11 bases map to TRBD1. The CDR3 loop spans 19 amino acids. The V segment lost 1 base and the J segment 0 bases; nucleotides outside the gene matches: 11. Germline CDR1 and CDR2: LNHNV and YYDKDF (reference sequence). CDR3 region: CATSRGAGTGGRGSYEQYF. The CDR3 nucleotides are TGTGCCACCAGCAGAGGCGCCGGGACAGGGGGAAGGGGCTCCTACGAGCAGTACTTC.

In this sample, this clonotype turned up a few times. This rearrangement joins TRBV9 to TRBJ2-1; 8 bases are a match to TRBD2. The ends lost 0 bases at V and 1 base at J; junction bases unmatched: 3. Germline V lookup: CDR1 SGDLS, CDR2 YYNGEE. The CDR3 covers 16 residues. Here the CDR3 reads CASSVAGGPSYNEQFF. Here the CDR3 DNA reads TGTGCCAGCAGCGTAGCGGGAGGGCCATCCTACAATGAGCAGTTCTTC.

V usage is TRBV6-5 and J usage is TRBJ2-7; perhaps TRBD2 as D (5 bases). This CDR3 spans 15 amino acids. From germline, CDR1 is MNHEY and CDR2 SVGAGI. The V and J ends lost 2 bases and 1 base respectively, with 12 bases between them. CDR3 protein: CASSYDSVNSYEQYF. The CDR3 coding sequence is TGTGCCAGCAGTTACGATAGCGTAAATTCCTACGAGCAGTACTTC.

This clonotype appeared many times. J is TRBJ1-1 and V is TRBV20-1, with a weak D call TRBD1 (5 bases). Trimming took off 3 bases at V and 1 base at J, with 12 bases between the two ends. CDR1 and CDR2 (germline): DFQATT, SNEGSKA (reference sequence). This CDR3 comprises 14 residues. The CDR3: CSASSGTENTEAFF. The CDR3 DNA reads as TGCAGTGCTAGTAGCGGGACCGAGAACACTGAAGCTTTCTTT.

This clonotype was found many times. J is TRBJ1-5 and V is TRBV7-9; perhaps TRBD1 as D (6 bases). The CDR3 sequence is 16 residues long. V gave up 4 bases and J gave up 0 bases, with 13 bases separating them. Germline values: CDR1 SEHNR, CDR2 FQNEAQ (reference sequence). The CDR3 is CASSSSGQLSNQPQHF. DNA for the CDR3: TGTGCCAGCAGCTCCAGCGGACAGCTTAGCAATCAGCCCCAGCATTTT.

This clonotype was detected ten times or more. V and J are TRBV9 and TRBJ2-1, with 8 bases fitting TRBD2. CDR1 SGDLS and CDR2 YYNGEE come from the germline V gene. J lost 2 bases, V lost 2 bases, and 12 bases had no gene match. This CDR3 contains 18 residues. In nucleotides, the CDR3 is TGTGCCAGCAGCGTTAGTTCGGGGGGGCCCGGGGCCTACAATGAGCAGTTCTTC. It codes for CASSVSSGGPGAYNEQFF.

A word on this clonotype: A much bigger clone sits one base away, suggesting this may be a read error. The J gene is TRBJ2-7, the V gene TRBV12-3 or TRBV12-4; D not resolved. The CDR3 contains 12 residues. V lost 6 bases to trimming and J lost 1 base, with 7 bases between them. In nucleotides, the CDR3 is TGTGCCAGCAGAGACTGGTCCTACGAGCAGTACTTC. Its protein is CASRDWSYEQYF.

This clonotype was detected many times. The CDR3 loop is CASSLGWDRDYTGELFF. CDR3 nucleotide sequence: TGTGCCAGCAGCTTAGGTTGGGACAGGGACTACACCGGGGAGCTGTTTTTT. The V and J genes are TRBV7-6 and TRBJ2-2, with 9 bases that match TRBD1. The CDR3 runs to 17 residues. V shed 1 base and J 3 bases; nucleotides not matched to a gene: 6. Germline V gene sequence: CDR1 SGHVS, CDR2 FNYEAQ.

This clonotype appeared many times. The CDR3 here is CASSFRDRDGYTF. The CDR3 DNA sequence: TGTGCCAGCAGTTTTAGGGACAGGGACGGCTACACCTTC. The J gene is TRBJ1-2, the V gene TRBV12-3 or TRBV12-4; 9 nucleotides agree with TRBD1. The CDR3 has 13 residues. Trimming cost V 3 bases and J 8 bases; bases outside gene matches: 4.

The table lists this clonotype with many counts. The chain links TRBV7-9 to TRBJ1-5; D is possibly TRBD1 (6 bases). Per germline, CDR1 SEHNR and CDR2 FQNEAQ (reference sequence). The CDR3 has 14 residues. Trimming removed 3 bases at V and 4 bases at J, with 10 bases between. In nucleotides, the CDR3 is TGTGCCAGCAGCTTGGCTACAGGGAATCAGCCCCAGCATTTT. This translates into CASSLATGNQPQHF.

This clonotype turned up a few times. The chain combines TRBV2 with TRBJ2-1; 9 nucleotides match TRBD2. V gave up 9 bases and J gave up 7 bases; unmatched junction bases: 16. CDR3 size: 16 residues. Germline CDR1 SNHLY, CDR2 FYNNEI. This CDR3 reads CASSNPIAGVVNEQFF. CDR3 coding DNA: TGTGCCAGTTCGAACCCCATAGCGGGAGTGGTGAATGAGCAGTTCTTC.

This clonotype came up many times. The V and J genes are TRBV7-2 and TRBJ2-7, with 7 bases matching TRBD1. The CDR3 spans 15 residues. In germline, CDR1 is SGHTA, CDR2 FQGNSA. The V and J ends lost 2 bases and 0 bases, in that order; junction bases with no gene match: 4. This CDR3 is CASSLRGGASYEQYF. The CDR3 DNA sequence: TGTGCCAGCAGCTTAAGAGGGGGCGCCTCCTACGAGCAGTACTTC.

In this sample, this clonotype turned up many times. The rearrangement links TRBV10-3 to TRBJ2-1; 10 bases map to TRBD2. V was clipped by 6 bases and J by 0 bases; unmatched bases: 8. This CDR3 comprises 17 residues. The germline CDR1 and CDR2 sequences are ENHRY and SYGVKD. The CDR3 spells CAIRRAGGFTSYNEQFF. CDR3 nucleotide sequence: TGTGCCATCAGAAGAGCGGGAGGGTTTACCTCCTACAATGAGCAGTTCTTC.

The table lists this clonotype with many counts. This chain uses TRBV20-1 with TRBJ2-7; possibly TRBD2 for D (5 bases). The V end lost 4 bases, the J end lost 3 bases, and 16 bases lay between the germline ends. Germline V gene data show CDR1 as DFQATT and CDR2 as SNEGSKA (reference sequence). The CDR3 has 14 residues. The CDR3 bases are TGCAGTGCTAAAGAGCGGAAAATAAGCTACGAGCAGTACTTC. Translating gives CSAKERKISYEQYF.

This clonotype was seen ten or more times. The chain couples TRBV7-9 to TRBJ1-2, with D tentatively TRBD1 (6 bases). The CDR3 is 16 amino acids. Germline assignment: CDR1 SEHNR and CDR2 FQNEAQ (reference sequence). V was cut by 3 bases and J by 3 bases, with 17 bases left in between. This CDR3 is CASSFGKGVKDYGYTF. CDR3 in DNA: TGTGCCAGCAGCTTCGGAAAGGGGGTAAAAGACTATGGCTACACCTTC.

To note about this clonotype: A clone one base away is much larger, so this may be a read error. The rearrangement links TRBV4-1 to TRBJ2-7; D is unresolved. Germline V gene sequence: CDR1 MGHRA, CDR2 YSYEKL. This CDR3 spans 16 amino acids. CDR3 nucleotide sequence: TGCGCCAGCAGCCAAGATGTAGGAAGAAACTCCTACGAGCATTACTTC. Translation gives CASSQDVGRNSYEHYF.

This clonotype was counted ten times or more. The chain is built from TRBV12-3 or TRBV12-4 and TRBJ2-6; D perhaps matches TRBD1 (5 bases). The CDR3 contains 15 residues. The germline V and J ends were trimmed by 5 bases and 0 bases, with 8 bases remaining between them. DNA of the CDR3: TGTGCCAGCAGTCCAGGGATCTCTGGGGCCAACGTCCTGACTTTC. Translating it yields CASSPGISGANVLTF.

In its sample, this clonotype was seen many times. The chain uses TRBV28 and TRBJ2-7, with D possibly TRBD2 on 5 matching bases. The CDR3 extends over 13 amino acids. Germline values: CDR1 MDHEN, CDR2 SYDVKM. The ends were cut back, 3 bases at V and 3 bases at J, with 9 bases in the middle. DNA for the CDR3: TGTGCCAGCAGTTTGTCGGGGTACTACGAGCAGTACTTC. As protein: CASSLSGYYEQYF.

This clonotype appeared many times. CDR3 DNA sequence: TGTGCCAGCTCACCACCGACTAGCCCCACAGATACGCAGTATTTT. It codes for CASSPPTSPTDTQYF. The chain recombines TRBV18 with TRBJ2-3; 7 positions agree with TRBD2. The CDR3 runs 15 residues. The germline gives CDR1 KGHSH, CDR2 LQKENI. V shed 0 bases, J shed 2 bases, and the junction held 2 bases outside the gene matches.

The chain has TRBV5-4 and TRBJ2-5; 10 nucleotides line up with TRBD2. The germline CDR1 and CDR2 sequences are SGHNT and YYREEE (reference sequence). The ends lost 2 bases at V and 3 bases at J; junction bases unmatched: 7. CDR3 length: 16 amino acids. CDR3 loop: CASSFTRLAGKETQYF. CDR3 in DNA: TGTGCCAGCAGCTTCACCCGACTAGCGGGTAAAGAGACCCAGTACTTC. The whole variable domain, filled in from reference TRBV5-4 and TRBJ2-5, reads ETGVTQSPTHLIKTRGQQVTLRCSSQSGHNTVSWYQQALGQGPQFIFQYYREEENGRGNFPPRFSGLQFPNYSSELNVNALELDDSALYLCASSFTRLAGKETQYFGPGTRLLVL.

This clonotype showed up many times. The chain employs TRBV6-5 and TRBJ2-7; 11 nucleotides match TRBD2. The CDR3 consists of 13 residues. Germline values: CDR1 MNHEY, CDR2 SVGAGI. V gave up 4 bases and J gave up 10 bases; unmatched junction bases: 6. CDR3 bases: TGTGCCAGCAGTTCTGGACTAGCGGGCGCTCAGTACTTC. It codes for CASSSGLAGAQYF.